One and the same sample provided the 5 T cell receptor beta chains below, sequenced in a study of cytomegalovirus exposure and HLA in healthy donors. The PCR was carried out with 60 Vbeta primers and 13 Jbeta primers. Clones were read by immunoSEQ multiplex PCR, and TCRdb kept only the in-frame ones, dropping some. The profile shows some 150,000 clones, 55% to 80% of them singletons. The sample consisted of PBMCs. These receptor sequences come from an older woman in good health and CMV-seropositive.

This clone was seen a few times. The CDR3 loop is CASSTWTGGITKNIQYF. DNA of the CDR3: TGTGCCAGCAGTACCTGGACAGGGGGAATTACCAAAAACATTCAGTACTTC. The chain recombines TRBV27 with TRBJ2-4, with 10 bases aligning to TRBD1. With V trimmed by 5 bases and J by 2 bases, 9 bases remained unmatched. The CDR3 runs 17 residues. Germline assignment: CDR1 MNHEY and CDR2 SMNVEV (reference sequence).

V gene TRBV5-4 combines with J gene TRBJ2-3; D is perhaps TRBD1 (5 bases). The CDR3 runs 15 residues. V lost 2 bases and J lost 6, with 16 bases in between. The germline V gene has CDR1 SGHNT and CDR2 YYREEE (reference sequence). The CDR3 region has the DNA TGTGCCAGCAGCTTACCGACAGCTCCCACGGATACGCAGTATTTT. It specifies CASSLPTAPTDTQYF.

The J gene is TRBJ2-3, the V gene TRBV4-3, with D unresolved. V dropped 4 bases and J dropped 0 bases, with 11 bases sitting between them. The germline V gene encodes CDR1 LGHNA and CDR2 YSLEER. CDR3 size: 15 residues. The CDR3, as DNA: TGCGCCAGCAGCCGCCTTGTGGCCAGCACAGATACGCAGTATTTT. This codes for CASSRLVASTDTQYF.

The rearrangement uses TRBV11-2 and TRBJ1-6; 8 positions match TRBD1. With V trimmed by 4 bases and J by 7 bases, 6 bases remained unmatched. The V gene's germline CDR1 is SGHAT and CDR2 FQNNGV. This CDR3 spans 15 amino acids. CDR3: CASSSPRQGNSPLHF. The CDR3 bases are TGTGCCAGCAGCTCCCCTAGACAGGGGAATTCACCCCTCCACTTT.

The chain combines TRBV29-1 with TRBJ2-3, with 15 bases that match TRBD2. The CDR3 spans 16 residues. J was trimmed by 2 bases and V by 4 bases; bases with no gene match: 4. CDR1 and CDR2 from the germline V gene are SQVTM and ANQGSEA. In DNA form, the CDR3 reads TGCAGCGTTGGTGGACTAGCGGGAGGGGTCACAGATACGCAGTATTTT. Its translation: CSVGGLAGGVTDTQYF.